What follows is one TCR beta chain and its context. The CDR3 runs to 13 residues. The V end lost 7 bases, the J end lost 8 bases, and 17 bases lay between the germline ends. Using immunoSEQ multiplex PCR, the repertoire was profiled, and TCRdb retains in-frame clones only, with some absent. The profile shows roughly 75,000 clones, approximately 87% of them singletons. The record originates from a study of blood T cell repertoires in COVID-19. This chain uses TRBV12-3 or TRBV12-4 with TRBJ1-2; D call uncertain. The sample taken for sequencing was peripheral blood. The source of this sequence is an elderly man in a cohort sampled during active COVID-19. The CDR3 sequence is CASTKTSTKGYTF. CDR3 sequence (DNA): TGTGCCAGCACCAAGACTTCGACTAAAGGCTACACCTTC.